This T cell receptor (beta chain) was documented in a study of CD8 T cells in ankylosing spondylitis. Overall study findings and caveats: For ankylosing spondylitis blood, a TCR beta motif of 7 or 8 highly homologous variants appeared characteristic. Disease-associated clonotypes exhibited CD8+ identity and were relatively infrequent in peripheral blood.

This CDR3 has 16 residues. The ends lost 3 bases at V and 5 bases at J; junction bases unmatched: 9. This clonotype turned up a few times. Its antigen is still unknown. Generation of TCR beta libraries employed quantitative 5'-RACE incorporating molecular barcodes. In TCRdb, the 5' RACE reads were re-called with MiXCR into one record per CDR3 protein. Here the sample spans around 120,000 distinct CDR3 sequences, approximately 9.9% being singletons. The receptor's source is a male donor with ankylosing spondylitis or in good health (not recorded which). The sequenced sample was blood, either unsorted or a sorted T cell fraction (not recorded which). The chain combines TRBV12-3 or TRBV12-4 with TRBJ2-5; TRBD1 agrees at 10 bases. This chain's CDR3 is CASSFFGTGDGETQYF. In DNA, the CDR3 is TGTGCCAGCAGTTTCTTCGGGACAGGGGACGGGGAGACCCAGTACTTC.